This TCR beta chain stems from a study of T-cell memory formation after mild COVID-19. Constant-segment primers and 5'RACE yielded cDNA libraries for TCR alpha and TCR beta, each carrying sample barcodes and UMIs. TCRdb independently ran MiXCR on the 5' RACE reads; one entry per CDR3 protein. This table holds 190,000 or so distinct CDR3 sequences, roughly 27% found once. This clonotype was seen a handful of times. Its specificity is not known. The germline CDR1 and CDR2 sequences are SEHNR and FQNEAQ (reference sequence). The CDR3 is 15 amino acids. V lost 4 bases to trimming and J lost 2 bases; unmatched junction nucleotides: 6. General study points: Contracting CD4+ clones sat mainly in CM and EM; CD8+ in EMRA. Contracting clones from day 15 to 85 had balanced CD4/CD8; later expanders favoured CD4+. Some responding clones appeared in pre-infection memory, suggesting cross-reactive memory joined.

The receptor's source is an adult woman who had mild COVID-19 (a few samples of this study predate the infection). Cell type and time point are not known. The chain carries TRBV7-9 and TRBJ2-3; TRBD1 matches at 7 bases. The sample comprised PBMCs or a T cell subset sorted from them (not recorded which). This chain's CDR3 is CASSSRTGVTDTQYF. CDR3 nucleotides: TGTGCCAGCAGCTCTCGGACAGGCGTCACAGATACGCAGTATTTT.